These 6 T cell receptor beta chains came from one sample sequenced in a study of blood T cell repertoires in COVID-19. Method: immunoSEQ multiplex PCR; TCRdb's copy keeps in-frame clones and lacks some. The sample includes some 250,000 clones, around 90% of them seen just once. The sequencing input was PBMCs or T cells enriched from blood (not recorded which). Source of these receptors: a woman aged 40 to 49 with acute COVID-19.

The rearrangement uses TRBV7-2 and TRBJ2-2, with 7 bases fitting TRBD1. J gave up 0 bases and V 7 bases, and 5 bases lay outside the gene matches. The CDR3 extends over 15 amino acids. Germline values: CDR1 SGHTA, CDR2 FQGNSA. The CDR3 nucleotides are TGTGCCAGCACCCCGGGACAGCCGAACACCGGGGAGCTGTTTTTT. This encodes CASTPGQPNTGELFF.

The chain links TRBV4-1 to TRBJ1-2; TRBD1 aligns across 7 bases. Losses at the gene ends were 0 bases for V and 5 bases for J; bases not matched to a gene: 15. CDR3 length: 18 amino acids. The germline V gene encodes CDR1 MGHRA and CDR2 YSYEKL. The CDR3 sequence: CASSQDVGDRVGHYGYTF. The CDR3 nucleotides read TGCGCCAGCAGCCAAGACGTAGGAGACAGGGTAGGGCATTATGGCTACACCTTC.

The chain combines TRBV12-3 or TRBV12-4 with TRBJ2-2; no firm D call. The CDR3 extends over 13 amino acids. The germline V and J ends were trimmed by 5 bases and 4 bases, with 8 bases remaining between them. The CDR3 DNA is TGTGCCAGCAGTCCTTACGGCACCGGGGAGCTGTTTTTT. Encoded protein: CASSPYGTGELFF.

The gene calls are TRBV2 and TRBJ1-4; 9 bases agree with TRBD1. This CDR3 contains 14 residues. V gave up 5 bases and J gave up 8 bases; unmatched junction bases: 6. Germline V lookup: CDR1 SNHLY, CDR2 FYNNEI. Written as DNA, the CDR3 is TGTGCCAGCAGTATGGACAGGGGTGGGGAAAAACTGTTTTTT. Residues: CASSMDRGGEKLFF.

This sequence joins TRBV5-4 and TRBJ2-1; 7 bases fit TRBD1. Per germline, CDR1 SGHNT and CDR2 YYREEE (reference sequence). J lost 7 bases, V lost 0 bases, and 7 bases had no gene match. This CDR3 contains 15 residues. CDR3 sequence (DNA): TGTGCCAGCAGCTTGGTCTCGACAGGGTGGAATGAGCAGTTCTTC. This codes for CASSLVSTGWNEQFF.

V and J are TRBV27 and TRBJ2-5, with TRBD2 matching over 11 bases. The CDR3 is made up of 17 amino acids. Germline CDR1 reads MNHEY; CDR2 reads SMNVEV (reference sequence). V was clipped by 3 bases and J by 4 bases; unmatched bases: 10. The CDR3 here is CASSLRGTSGPPETQYF. CDR3 in DNA: TGTGCCAGCAGTTTGAGGGGGACTAGCGGTCCTCCAGAGACCCAGTACTTC.